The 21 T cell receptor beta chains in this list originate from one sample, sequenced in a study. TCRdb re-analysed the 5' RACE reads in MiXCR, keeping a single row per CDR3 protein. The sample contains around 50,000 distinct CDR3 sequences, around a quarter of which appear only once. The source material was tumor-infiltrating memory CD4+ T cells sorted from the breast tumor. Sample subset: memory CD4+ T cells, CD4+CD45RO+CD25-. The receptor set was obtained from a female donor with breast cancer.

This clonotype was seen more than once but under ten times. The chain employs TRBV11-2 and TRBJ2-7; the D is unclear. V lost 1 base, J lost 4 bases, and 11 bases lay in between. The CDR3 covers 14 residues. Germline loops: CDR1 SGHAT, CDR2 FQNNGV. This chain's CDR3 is CASSLGRRLYEQYF. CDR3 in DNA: TGTGCCAGCAGCTTAGGTCGTAGGTTATACGAGCAGTACTTC.

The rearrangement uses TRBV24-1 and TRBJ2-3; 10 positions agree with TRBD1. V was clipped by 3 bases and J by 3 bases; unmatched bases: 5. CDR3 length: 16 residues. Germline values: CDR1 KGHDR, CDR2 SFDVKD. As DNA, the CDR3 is TGTGCCACCAGTGATCCGGGACAGGGGTATACAGATACGCAGTATTTT. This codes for CATSDPGQGYTDTQYF.

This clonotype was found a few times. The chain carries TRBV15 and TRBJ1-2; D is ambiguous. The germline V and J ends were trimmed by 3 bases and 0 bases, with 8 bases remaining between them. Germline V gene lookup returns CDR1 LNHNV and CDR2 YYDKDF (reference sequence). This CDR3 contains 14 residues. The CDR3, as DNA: TGTGCCACCAGCAGCAAGAGCTCTAACTATGGCTACACCTTC. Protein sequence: CATSSKSSNYGYTF.

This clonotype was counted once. CDR3 residues: CSVRDTNTEAFF. The CDR3 DNA is TGCAGCGTGCGGGACACGAACACTGAAGCTTTCTTT. The chain is built from TRBV29-1 and TRBJ1-1, with TRBD1 as a possible D gene (6 bases). The V end was cut by 6 bases, the J end by 1 base, with 9 bases between. Germline V CDR1 and CDR2: SQVTM, ANQGSEA. The CDR3 has 12 residues.

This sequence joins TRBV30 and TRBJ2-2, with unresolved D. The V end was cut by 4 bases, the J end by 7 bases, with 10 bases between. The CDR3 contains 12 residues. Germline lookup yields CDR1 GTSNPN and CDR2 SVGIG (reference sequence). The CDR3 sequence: CAWIRQHGELFF. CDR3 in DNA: TGTGCCTGGATAAGGCAACACGGGGAGCTGTTTTTT.

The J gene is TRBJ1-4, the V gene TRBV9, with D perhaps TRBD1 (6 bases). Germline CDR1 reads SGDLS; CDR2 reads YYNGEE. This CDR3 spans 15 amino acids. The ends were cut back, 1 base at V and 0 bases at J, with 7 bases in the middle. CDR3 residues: CASSVSGATNEKLFF. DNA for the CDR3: TGTGCCAGCAGCGTATCAGGGGCAACTAATGAAAAACTGTTTTTT.

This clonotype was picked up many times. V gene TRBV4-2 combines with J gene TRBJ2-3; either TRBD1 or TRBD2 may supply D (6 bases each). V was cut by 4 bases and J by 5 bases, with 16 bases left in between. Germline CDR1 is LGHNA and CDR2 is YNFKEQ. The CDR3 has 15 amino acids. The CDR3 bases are TGTGCCAGCAGCCCCAAGGAAGGGGGAGGAGATACGCAGTATTTT. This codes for CASSPKEGGGDTQYF.

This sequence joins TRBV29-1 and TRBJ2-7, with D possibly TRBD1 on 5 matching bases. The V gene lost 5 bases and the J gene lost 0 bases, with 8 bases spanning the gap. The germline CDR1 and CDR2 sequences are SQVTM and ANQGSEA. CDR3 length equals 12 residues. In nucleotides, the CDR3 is TGCAGCGTTCAAGGGGTCTCCTACGAGCAGTACTTC. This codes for CSVQGVSYEQYF.

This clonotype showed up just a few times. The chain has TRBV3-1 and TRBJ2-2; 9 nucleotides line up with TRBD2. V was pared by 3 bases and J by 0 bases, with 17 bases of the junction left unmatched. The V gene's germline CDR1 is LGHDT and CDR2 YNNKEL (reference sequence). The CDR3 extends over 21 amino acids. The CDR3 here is CASSQLLPPTSGSSNTGELFF. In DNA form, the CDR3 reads TGTGCCAGCAGCCAGCTCCTACCCCCTACTAGCGGGTCTTCGAACACCGGGGAGCTGTTTTTT.

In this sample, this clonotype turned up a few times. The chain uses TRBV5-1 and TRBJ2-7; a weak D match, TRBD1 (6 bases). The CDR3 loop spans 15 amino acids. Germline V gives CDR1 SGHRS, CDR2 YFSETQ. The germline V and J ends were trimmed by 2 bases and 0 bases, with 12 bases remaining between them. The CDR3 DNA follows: TGCGCCAGCAGCTTTACAGGGCTGACCTCCTACGAGCAGTACTTC. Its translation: CASSFTGLTSYEQYF. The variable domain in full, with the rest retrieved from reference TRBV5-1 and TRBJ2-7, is KAGVTQTPRYLIKTRGQQVTLSCSPISGHRSVSWYQQTPGQGLQFLFEYFSETQRNKGNFPGRFSGRQFSNSRSEMNVSTLELGDSALYLCASSFTGLTSYEQYFGPGTRLTVT.

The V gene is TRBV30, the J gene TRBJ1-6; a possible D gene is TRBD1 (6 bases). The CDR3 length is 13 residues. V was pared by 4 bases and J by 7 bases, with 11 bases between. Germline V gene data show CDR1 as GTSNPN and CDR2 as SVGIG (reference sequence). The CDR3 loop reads CAWTGTRNSPLHF. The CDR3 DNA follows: TGTGCCTGGACCGGGACACGAAATTCACCCCTCCACTTT.

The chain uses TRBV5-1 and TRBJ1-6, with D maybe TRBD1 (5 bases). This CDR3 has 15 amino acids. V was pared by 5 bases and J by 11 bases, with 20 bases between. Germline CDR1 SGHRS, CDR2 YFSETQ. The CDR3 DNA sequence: TGCGCCAGCAGTTTACGGGACGGATGGAATCCACCCCTCCACTTT. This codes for CASSLRDGWNPPLHF.

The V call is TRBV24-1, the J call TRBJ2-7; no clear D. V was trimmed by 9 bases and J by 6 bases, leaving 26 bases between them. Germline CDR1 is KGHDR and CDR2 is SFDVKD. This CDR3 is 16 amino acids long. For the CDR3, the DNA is TGTGCCACCTTACCTTTATTTCTACTCATCTCTCGCGAGCAGTACTTC. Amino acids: CATLPLFLLISREQYF.

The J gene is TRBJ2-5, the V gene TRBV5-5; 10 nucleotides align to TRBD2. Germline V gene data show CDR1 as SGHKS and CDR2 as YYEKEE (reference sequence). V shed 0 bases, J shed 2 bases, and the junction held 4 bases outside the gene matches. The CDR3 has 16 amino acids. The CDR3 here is CASSLAVAGGQETQYF. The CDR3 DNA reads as TGTGCCAGCAGCTTGGCCGTAGCGGGGGGACAAGAGACCCAGTACTTC.

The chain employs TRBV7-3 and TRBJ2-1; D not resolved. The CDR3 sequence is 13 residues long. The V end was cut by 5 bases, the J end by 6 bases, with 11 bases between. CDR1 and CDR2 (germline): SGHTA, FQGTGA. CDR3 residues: CASSTDPRNEQFF. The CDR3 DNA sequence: TGTGCCAGCAGCACTGACCCGCGCAATGAGCAGTTCTTC. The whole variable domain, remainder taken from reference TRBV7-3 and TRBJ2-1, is GAGVSQTPSNKVTEKGKYVELRCDPISGHTALYWYRQSLGQGPEFLIYFQGTGAADDSGLPNDRFFAVRPEGSVSTLKIQRTERGDSAVYLCASSTDPRNEQFFGPGTRLTVL.

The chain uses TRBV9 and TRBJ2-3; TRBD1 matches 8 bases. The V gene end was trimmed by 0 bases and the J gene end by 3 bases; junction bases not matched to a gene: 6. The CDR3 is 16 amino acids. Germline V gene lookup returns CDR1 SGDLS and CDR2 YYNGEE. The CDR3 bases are TGTGCCAGCAGCGTAGCCCCAACAGGGGGGACAGATACGCAGTATTTT. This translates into CASSVAPTGGTDTQYF. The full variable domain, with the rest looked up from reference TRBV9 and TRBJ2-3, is DSGVTQTPKHLITATGQRVTLRCSPRSGDLSVYWYQQSLDQGLQFLIQYYNGEERAKGNILERFSAQQFPDLHSELNLSSLELGDSALYFCASSVAPTGGTDTQYFGPGTRLTVL.

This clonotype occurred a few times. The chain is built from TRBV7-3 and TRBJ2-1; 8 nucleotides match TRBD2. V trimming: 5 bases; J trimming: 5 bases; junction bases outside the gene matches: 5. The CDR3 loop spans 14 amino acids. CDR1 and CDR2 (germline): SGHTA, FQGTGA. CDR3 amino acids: CASSPTGGHNEQFF. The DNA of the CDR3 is TGTGCCAGCAGCCCCACGGGAGGGCACAATGAGCAGTTCTTC.

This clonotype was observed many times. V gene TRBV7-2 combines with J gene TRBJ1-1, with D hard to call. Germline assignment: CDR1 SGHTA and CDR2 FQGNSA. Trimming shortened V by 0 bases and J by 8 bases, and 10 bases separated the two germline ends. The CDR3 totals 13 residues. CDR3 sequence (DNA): TGTGCCAGCAGCTTAGCGGAAATGTTCGAAGCTTTCTTT. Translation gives CASSLAEMFEAFF.

DNA of the CDR3: TGTGCCAGCAGCCAAGGGCGCTCTGGGGCCAACGTCCTGACTTTC. Residues: CASSQGRSGANVLTF. This chain joins TRBV3-1 and TRBJ2-6; D unclear. V was pared by 1 base and J by 0 bases, with 4 bases between. The CDR3 runs to 15 residues. Germline assignment: CDR1 LGHDT and CDR2 YNNKEL (reference sequence).

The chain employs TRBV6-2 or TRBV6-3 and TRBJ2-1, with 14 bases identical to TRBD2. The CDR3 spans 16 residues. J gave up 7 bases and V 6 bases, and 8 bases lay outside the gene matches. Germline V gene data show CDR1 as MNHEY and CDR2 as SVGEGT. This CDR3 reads CASSSTSGRASNEQFF. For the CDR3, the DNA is TGTGCCAGCAGCTCGACTAGCGGGAGGGCCTCTAATGAGCAGTTCTTC.

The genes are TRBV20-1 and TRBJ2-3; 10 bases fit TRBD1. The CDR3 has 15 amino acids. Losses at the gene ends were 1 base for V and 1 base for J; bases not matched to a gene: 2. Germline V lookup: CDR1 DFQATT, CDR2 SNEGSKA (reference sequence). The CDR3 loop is CSARGTGGGTDTQYF. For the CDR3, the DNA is TGCAGTGCTAGAGGGACAGGGGGGGGCACAGATACGCAGTATTTT.